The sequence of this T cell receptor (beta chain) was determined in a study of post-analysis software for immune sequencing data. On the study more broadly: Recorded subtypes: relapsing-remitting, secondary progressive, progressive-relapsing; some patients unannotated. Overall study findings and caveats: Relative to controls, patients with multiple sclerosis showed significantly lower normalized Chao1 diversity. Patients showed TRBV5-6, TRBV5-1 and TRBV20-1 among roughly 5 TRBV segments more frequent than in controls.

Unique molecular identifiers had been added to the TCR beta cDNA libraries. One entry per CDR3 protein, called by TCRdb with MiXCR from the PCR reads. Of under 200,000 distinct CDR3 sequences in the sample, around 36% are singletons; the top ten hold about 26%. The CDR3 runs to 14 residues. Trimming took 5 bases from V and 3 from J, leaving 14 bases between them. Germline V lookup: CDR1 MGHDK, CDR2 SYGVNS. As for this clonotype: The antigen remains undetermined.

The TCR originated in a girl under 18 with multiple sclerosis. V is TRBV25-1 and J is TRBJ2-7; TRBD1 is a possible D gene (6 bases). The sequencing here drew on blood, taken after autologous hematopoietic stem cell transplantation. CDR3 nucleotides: TGTGCCAGCAGTAGGTCCGACAGGAACTACGAGCAGTACTTC. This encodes CASSRSDRNYEQYF.